The sequence of this T cell receptor beta chain was determined in a study of T cell repertoires in cytomegalovirus infection. Study overall: CMV infection together with matching HLA type was indicated by public TCR beta signatures.

The CDR3 runs to 13 residues. V gave up 1 base and J gave up 6 bases, with 6 bases separating them. Germline CDR1 and CDR2: LGHNA and YNFKEQ. A remark on this clonotype: Antigen unknown.

Findings and caveats of the study: Cumulative frequency (of public TCR beta family members) identified carriers of CMV plus the relevant HLA. The ex vivo response showed dominance by HLA-C-restricted CMV-specific TCR beta clonotypes.

TCRdb re-derived calls from the reads in MiXCR, one entry per CDR3 protein. Here the sample spans hundreds of thousands of distinct CDR3 sequences, about 31% being singletons. The chain employs TRBV4-2 and TRBJ1-4; D is unclear. The origin of this receptor is a human donor in good health (CMV status not recorded). Some clones in this sample may be carry-over from other donors' samples. The specimen was cultured CD8+ T cells from PBMCs, collected from culture after CMV antigen stimulation. CDR3 protein: CASSQVVDEKLFF. DNA of the CDR3: TGTGCCAGCAGCCAAGTGGTGGATGAAAAACTGTTTTTT.